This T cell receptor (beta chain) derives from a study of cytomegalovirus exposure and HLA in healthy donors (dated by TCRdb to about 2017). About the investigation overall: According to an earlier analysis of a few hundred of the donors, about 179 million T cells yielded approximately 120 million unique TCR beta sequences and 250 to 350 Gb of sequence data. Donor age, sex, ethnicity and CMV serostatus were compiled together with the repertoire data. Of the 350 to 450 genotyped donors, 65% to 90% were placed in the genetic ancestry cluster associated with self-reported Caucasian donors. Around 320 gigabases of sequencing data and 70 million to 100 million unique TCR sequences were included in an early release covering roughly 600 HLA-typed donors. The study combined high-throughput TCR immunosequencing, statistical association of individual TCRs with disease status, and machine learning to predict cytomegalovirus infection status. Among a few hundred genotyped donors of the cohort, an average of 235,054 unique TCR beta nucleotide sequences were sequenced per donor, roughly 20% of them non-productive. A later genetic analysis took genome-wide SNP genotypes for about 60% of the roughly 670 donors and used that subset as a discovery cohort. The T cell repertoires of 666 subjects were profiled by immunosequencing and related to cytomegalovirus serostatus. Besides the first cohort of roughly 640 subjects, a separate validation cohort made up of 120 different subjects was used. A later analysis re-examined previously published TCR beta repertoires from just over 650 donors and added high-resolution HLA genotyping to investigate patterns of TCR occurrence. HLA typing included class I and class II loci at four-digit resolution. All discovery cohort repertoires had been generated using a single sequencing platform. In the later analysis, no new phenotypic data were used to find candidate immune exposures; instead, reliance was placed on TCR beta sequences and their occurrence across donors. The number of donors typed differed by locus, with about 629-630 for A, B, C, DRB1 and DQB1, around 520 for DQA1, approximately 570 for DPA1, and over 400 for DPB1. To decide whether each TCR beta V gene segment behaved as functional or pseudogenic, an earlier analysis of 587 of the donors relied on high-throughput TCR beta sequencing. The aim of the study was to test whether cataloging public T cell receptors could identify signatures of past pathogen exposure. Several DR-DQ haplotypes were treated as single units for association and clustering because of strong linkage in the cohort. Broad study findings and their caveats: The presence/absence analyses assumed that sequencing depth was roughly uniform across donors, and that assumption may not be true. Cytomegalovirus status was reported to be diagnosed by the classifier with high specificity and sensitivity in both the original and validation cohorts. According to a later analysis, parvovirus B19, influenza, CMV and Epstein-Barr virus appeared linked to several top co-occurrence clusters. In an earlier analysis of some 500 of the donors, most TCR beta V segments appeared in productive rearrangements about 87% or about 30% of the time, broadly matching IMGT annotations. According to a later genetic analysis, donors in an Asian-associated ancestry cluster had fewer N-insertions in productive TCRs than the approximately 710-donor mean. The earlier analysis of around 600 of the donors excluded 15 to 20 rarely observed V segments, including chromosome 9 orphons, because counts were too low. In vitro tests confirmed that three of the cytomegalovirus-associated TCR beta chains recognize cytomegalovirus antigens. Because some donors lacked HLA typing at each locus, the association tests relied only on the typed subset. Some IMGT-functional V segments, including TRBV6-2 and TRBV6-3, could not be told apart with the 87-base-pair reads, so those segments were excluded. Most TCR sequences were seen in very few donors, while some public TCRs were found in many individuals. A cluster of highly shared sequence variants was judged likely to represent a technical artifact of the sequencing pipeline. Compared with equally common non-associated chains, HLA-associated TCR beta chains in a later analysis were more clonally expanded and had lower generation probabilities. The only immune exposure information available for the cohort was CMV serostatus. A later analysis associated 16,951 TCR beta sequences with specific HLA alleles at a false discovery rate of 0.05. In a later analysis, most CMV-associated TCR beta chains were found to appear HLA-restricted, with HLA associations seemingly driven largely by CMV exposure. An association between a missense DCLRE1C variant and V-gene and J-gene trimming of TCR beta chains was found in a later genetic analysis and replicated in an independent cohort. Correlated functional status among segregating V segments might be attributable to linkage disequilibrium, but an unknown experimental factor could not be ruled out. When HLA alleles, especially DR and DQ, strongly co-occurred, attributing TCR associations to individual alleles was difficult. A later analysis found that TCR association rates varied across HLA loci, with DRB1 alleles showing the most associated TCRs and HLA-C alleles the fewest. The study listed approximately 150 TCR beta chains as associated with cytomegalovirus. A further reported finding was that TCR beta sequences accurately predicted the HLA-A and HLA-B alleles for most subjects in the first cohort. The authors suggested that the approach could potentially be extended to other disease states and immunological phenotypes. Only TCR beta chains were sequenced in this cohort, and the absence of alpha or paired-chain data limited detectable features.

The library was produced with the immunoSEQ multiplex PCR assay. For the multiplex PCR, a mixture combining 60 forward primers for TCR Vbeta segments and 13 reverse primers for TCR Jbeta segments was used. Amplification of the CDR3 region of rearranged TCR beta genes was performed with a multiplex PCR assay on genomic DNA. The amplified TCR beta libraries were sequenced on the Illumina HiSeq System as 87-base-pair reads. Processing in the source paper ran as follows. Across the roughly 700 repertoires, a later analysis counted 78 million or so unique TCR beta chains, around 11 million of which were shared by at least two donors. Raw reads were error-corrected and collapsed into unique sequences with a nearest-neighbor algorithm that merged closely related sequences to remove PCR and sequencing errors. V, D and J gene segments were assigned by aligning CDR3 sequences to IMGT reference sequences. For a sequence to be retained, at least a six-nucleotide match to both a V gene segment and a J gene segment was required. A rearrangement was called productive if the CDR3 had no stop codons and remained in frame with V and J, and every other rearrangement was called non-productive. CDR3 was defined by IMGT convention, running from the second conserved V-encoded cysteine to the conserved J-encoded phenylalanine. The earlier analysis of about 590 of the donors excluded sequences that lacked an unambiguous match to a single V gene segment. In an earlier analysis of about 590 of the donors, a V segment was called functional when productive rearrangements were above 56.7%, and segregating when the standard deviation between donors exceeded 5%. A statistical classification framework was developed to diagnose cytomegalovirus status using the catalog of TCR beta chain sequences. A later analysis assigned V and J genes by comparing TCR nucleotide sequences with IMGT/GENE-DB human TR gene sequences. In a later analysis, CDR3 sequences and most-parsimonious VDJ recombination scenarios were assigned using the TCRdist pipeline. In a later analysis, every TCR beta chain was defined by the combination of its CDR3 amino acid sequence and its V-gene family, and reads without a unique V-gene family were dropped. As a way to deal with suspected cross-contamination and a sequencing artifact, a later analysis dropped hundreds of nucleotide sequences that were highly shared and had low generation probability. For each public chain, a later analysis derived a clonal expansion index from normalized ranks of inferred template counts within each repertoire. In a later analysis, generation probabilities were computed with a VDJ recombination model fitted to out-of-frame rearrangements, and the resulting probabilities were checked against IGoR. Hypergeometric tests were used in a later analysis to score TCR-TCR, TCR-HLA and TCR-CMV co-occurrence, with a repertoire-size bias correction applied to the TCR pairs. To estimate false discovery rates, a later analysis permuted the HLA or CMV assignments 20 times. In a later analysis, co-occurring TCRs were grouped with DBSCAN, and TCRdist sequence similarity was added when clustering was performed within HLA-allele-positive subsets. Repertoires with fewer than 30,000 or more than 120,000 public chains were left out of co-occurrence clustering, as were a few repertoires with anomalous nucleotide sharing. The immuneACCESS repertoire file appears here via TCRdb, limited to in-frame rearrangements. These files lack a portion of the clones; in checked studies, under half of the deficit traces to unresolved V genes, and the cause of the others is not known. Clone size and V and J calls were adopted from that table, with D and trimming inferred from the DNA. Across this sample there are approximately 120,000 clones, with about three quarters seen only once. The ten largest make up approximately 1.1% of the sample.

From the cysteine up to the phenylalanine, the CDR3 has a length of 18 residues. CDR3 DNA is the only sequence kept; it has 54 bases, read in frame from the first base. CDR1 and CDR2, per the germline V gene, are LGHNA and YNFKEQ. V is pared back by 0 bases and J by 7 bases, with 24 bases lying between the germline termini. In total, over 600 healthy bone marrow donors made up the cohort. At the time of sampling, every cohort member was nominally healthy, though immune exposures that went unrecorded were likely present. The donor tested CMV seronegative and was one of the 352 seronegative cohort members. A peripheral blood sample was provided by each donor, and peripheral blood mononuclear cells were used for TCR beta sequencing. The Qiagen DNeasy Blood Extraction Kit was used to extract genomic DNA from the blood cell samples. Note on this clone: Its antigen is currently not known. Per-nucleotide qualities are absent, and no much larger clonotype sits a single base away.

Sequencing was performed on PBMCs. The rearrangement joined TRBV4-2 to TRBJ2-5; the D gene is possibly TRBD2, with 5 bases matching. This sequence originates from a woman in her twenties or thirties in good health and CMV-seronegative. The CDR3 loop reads CASSQDGSSGWIEGTQYF. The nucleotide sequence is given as TGTGCCAGCAGCCAAGATGGGAGTTCCGGCTGGATCGAAGGGACCCAGTACTTC.